The TCR beta chain under discussion was sequenced for a study of immune evolution from preneoplasia to lung adenocarcinoma. Whole-study context: HLA loss of heterozygosity: roughly 6.6% AIS, about 15% MIA, about 35% ADC, none AAH.

Macro-dissection enriched premalignant or tumor cells before nucleic acid extraction. Whole-study results and caveats: Top clone share appeared to fall from AAH through AIS, MIA, adenocarcinoma. Normal lung had highest clonality; later lesions appeared denser, more diverse.

For this clone: Its matching antigen is unknown.

From germline, CDR1 is SQVTM and CDR2 ANQGSEA. The CDR3 runs to 11 residues. Trimming took off 6 bases at V and 4 bases at J, with 9 bases between the two ends. Measured with immunoSEQ multiplex PCR; TCRdb has only the in-frame clones, and not every one. The top ten clones hold 3% to 4% of a sample with thousands of clones, roughly 80% of them seen once. This receptor was obtained from a person in their sixties with lung adenocarcinoma. The sample was FFPE minimally invasive lung adenocarcinoma tissue. J is TRBJ1-1 and V is TRBV29-1, with D hard to call. DNA of the CDR3: TGCAGCGTCGGAAAGTCCACTGAAGCTTTCTTT. This gives the protein CSVGKSTEAFF.